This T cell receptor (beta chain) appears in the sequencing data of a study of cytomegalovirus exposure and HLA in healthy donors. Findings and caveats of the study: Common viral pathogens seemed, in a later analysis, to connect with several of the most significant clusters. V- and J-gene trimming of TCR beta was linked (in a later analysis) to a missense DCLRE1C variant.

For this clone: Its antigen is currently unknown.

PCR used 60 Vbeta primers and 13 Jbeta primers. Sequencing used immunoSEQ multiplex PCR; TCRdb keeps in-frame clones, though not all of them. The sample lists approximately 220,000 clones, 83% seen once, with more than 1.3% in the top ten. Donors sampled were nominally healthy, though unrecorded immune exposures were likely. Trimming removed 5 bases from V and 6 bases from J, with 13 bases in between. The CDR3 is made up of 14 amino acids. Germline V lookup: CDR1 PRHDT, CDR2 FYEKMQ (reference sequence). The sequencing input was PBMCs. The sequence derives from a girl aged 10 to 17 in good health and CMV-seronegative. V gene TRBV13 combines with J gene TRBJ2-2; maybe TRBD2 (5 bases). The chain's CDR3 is CASSPSRSAGELFF. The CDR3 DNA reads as TGTGCCAGCAGCCCTAGCCGATCAGCCGGGGAGCTGTTTTTT.